The 24 T cell receptor beta chains below come from one sample, sequenced in a study of human T cells and chemical hapten exposure listed by TCRdb under 2021. This specimen's time point label, interpreted: patch test 1, 2 weeks after DPC sensitization. This sample's treatment or condition label indicates: therapeutic diphenylcyclopropenone sensitization with weekly scalp DPC. The library relied on RACE. The instrument was a NextSeq 500. TCRdb ran its own pipeline on the public reads, namely fastp trimming at Q25 and MiXCR clone calling, and kept in-frame beta chains. Each record represents a unique CDR3 protein, reported with the most common genes and DNA among its rows. This sample holds approximately 82,000 distinct CDR3 sequences; about 12% were observed only once. Jointly, the top ten make up approximately 3.7% of the sample. The material sequenced was whole blood, taken in connection with sensitization to the hapten diphenylcyclopropenone (DPC). The receptors were sampled from a woman in her sixties or seventies with alopecia areata. Some clones in this sample may be carry-over from other donors' samples.

This clonotype was seen ten or more times. The V call is TRBV27, the J call TRBJ2-2; 7 bases are a match to TRBD1. Germline V gene lookup returns CDR1 MNHEY and CDR2 SMNVEV (reference sequence). Losses at the gene ends were 8 bases for V and 5 bases for J; bases not matched to a gene: 11. CDR3 length equals 15 residues. The CDR3 loop reads CASQISTGRTGELFF. DNA of the CDR3: TGTGCCAGCCAAATATCGACAGGGCGAACCGGGGAGCTGTTTTTT.

The genes are TRBV10-2 and TRBJ2-3, with TRBD2 matching over 11 bases. There are 16 residues in the CDR3. Unmatched junction bases numbered 3, after V lost 2 bases and J lost 2 bases. Germline CDR1 is WSHSY and CDR2 is SAAADI. As DNA, the CDR3 is TGCGCCAGCAGTGAGGCGACTAGCGGGGACACAGATACGCAGTATTTT. It yields the protein CASSEATSGDTDTQYF.

Many counts were recorded for this clonotype. V and J are TRBV18 and TRBJ1-2, with a tentative D call TRBD1 (5 bases). V was pared by 0 bases and J by 1 base, with 12 bases between. Germline-derived CDR1 and CDR2 are KGHSH and LQKENI. This CDR3 region has 16 residues. The CDR3 DNA reads as TGTGCCAGCTCACCACCGGCAGGAGGGGATAACTATGGCTACACCTTC. It specifies CASSPPAGGDNYGYTF.

The chain links TRBV5-5 to TRBJ2-2; D gene ambiguous. Germline loops: CDR1 SGHKS, CDR2 YYEKEE (reference sequence). The CDR3 runs to 15 residues. The V gene lost 3 bases and the J gene lost 0 bases, with 9 bases spanning the gap. The CDR3 loop is CASSYLMANTGELFF. CDR3 in DNA: TGTGCCAGCAGCTACCTAATGGCGAACACCGGGGAGCTGTTTTTT.

The J gene is TRBJ1-2, the V gene TRBV5-1; 8 positions match TRBD1. The CDR3 loop spans 15 amino acids. J lost 8 bases, V lost 3 bases, and 12 bases had no gene match. From germline, CDR1 is SGHRS and CDR2 YFSETQ. CDR3 DNA sequence: TGCGCCAGCAGCTCGTGGATGGACAGGGTTGACGGCTACACCTTC. Amino acid sequence: CASSSWMDRVDGYTF.

This clonotype was counted only a few times. This chain joins TRBV24-1 and TRBJ1-5, with D unresolved. This CDR3 spans 12 amino acids. Trimming removed 0 bases at V and 6 bases at J, with 2 bases between. Looked up from germline, CDR1 is KGHDR and CDR2 is SFDVKD. The CDR3 protein is CATSDLGQPQHF. The CDR3 region has the DNA TGTGCCACCAGTGATTTGGGTCAGCCCCAGCATTTT.

This clonotype has a handful of counts. J is TRBJ1-5 and V is TRBV30, with D hard to call. The V gene lost 0 bases and the J gene lost 0 bases, with 3 bases spanning the gap. This CDR3 is built from 13 residues. Germline V gene sequence: CDR1 GTSNPN, CDR2 SVGIG (reference sequence). CDR3 region: CAWSVDSNQPQHF. CDR3 coding DNA: TGTGCCTGGAGTGTCGATAGCAATCAGCCCCAGCATTTT.

In its sample, this clonotype was seen a few times. This rearrangement joins TRBV5-1 to TRBJ1-2, with TRBD1 matching over 8 bases. There are 14 residues in the CDR3. J gave up 2 bases and V 4 bases, and 4 bases lay outside the gene matches. The V gene's germline CDR1 is SGHRS and CDR2 YFSETQ. CDR3 DNA: TGCGCCAGCAGCATCGGACAGGGCAACTATGGCTACACCTTC. Protein product: CASSIGQGNYGYTF.

This clonotype was recorded at least ten times. The chain carries TRBV5-1 and TRBJ2-3; TRBD2 aligns across 11 bases. Looked up from germline, CDR1 is SGHRS and CDR2 is YFSETQ. CDR3 length: 15 residues. V lost 2 bases, J lost 5 bases, and 4 bases stayed unmatched. CDR3 residues: CASSFLAGGQDTQYF. The CDR3 nucleotides read TGCGCCAGCAGCTTTTTAGCGGGGGGGCAAGATACGCAGTATTTT. Based on the CDR3 plus reference TRBV5-1 and TRBJ2-3, the full variable domain is KAGVTQTPRYLIKTRGQQVTLSCSPISGHRSVSWYQQTPGQGLQFLFEYFSETQRNKGNFPGRFSGRQFSNSRSEMNVSTLELGDSALYLCASSFLAGGQDTQYFGPGTRLTVL.

The chain recombines TRBV19 with TRBJ2-1, with D possibly TRBD1 on 5 matching bases. V was shortened by 7 bases and J by 8 bases, with 15 bases between the two germline ends. The CDR3 has 13 residues. Germline CDR1 is LNHDA and CDR2 is SQIVND (reference sequence). The CDR3, as DNA: TGTGCCAGTAAACGAAGGGGCGGCGATGAGCAGTTCTTC. It yields the protein CASKRRGGDEQFF.

The chain carries TRBV18 and TRBJ2-1; tentatively, D is TRBD2 (5 bases). The CDR3 consists of 13 residues. CDR1 KGHSH and CDR2 LQKENI come from the germline V gene. Trimming took 6 bases from V and 7 from J, leaving 13 bases between them. The CDR3 reads CASSGVPGNEQFF. The CDR3 coding sequence is TGTGCCAGCTCGGGCGTCCCGGGGAATGAGCAGTTCTTC.

At least ten counts were recorded for this clonotype. The chain employs TRBV18 and TRBJ1-5; 8 bases fit TRBD1. The CDR3 is 16 amino acids. Germline V lookup: CDR1 KGHSH, CDR2 LQKENI. J lost 4 bases, V lost 6 bases, and 11 bases had no gene match. The CDR3 loop reads CASSLQTGEGNQPQHF. CDR3 DNA: TGTGCCAGCTCCCTACAGACAGGGGAGGGAAATCAGCCCCAGCATTTT.

This clonotype was seen a handful of times. The V and J genes are TRBV27 and TRBJ2-3; D ambiguous. V lost 11 bases and J lost 6, with 12 bases in between. Germline CDR1 MNHEY, CDR2 SMNVEV (reference sequence). The CDR3 consists of 11 residues. The CDR3 DNA reads as TGTGCCCGAGTTATCCGGGATACGCAGTATTTT. Encoded protein: CARVIRDTQYF.

This clonotype came up many times. This rearrangement joins TRBV2 to TRBJ1-1; no reliable D call. This CDR3 has 11 amino acids. Germline CDR1 SNHLY, CDR2 FYNNEI. The V and J ends lost 7 bases and 5 bases respectively, with 8 bases between them. The CDR3 loop reads CASTDRTEAFF. CDR3 sequence (DNA): TGTGCCAGCACGGATAGGACTGAAGCTTTCTTT.

This clonotype appeared many times. Germline and junction disagree at one end, which may indicate a read error. The chain uses TRBV20-1 and TRBJ1-1; 7 bases match TRBD1. The CDR3 sequence is 15 residues long. Germline-derived CDR1 and CDR2 are DFQATT and SNEGSKA (reference sequence). CDR3 nucleotides: TGCAGTGCTCGAGACAGGGAGGCAGCGAACACTGAAGCTTTCTTT. Translating gives CSARDREAANTEAFF.

The chain recombines TRBV2 with TRBJ2-1, with D perhaps TRBD2 (6 bases). CDR3 length: 15 amino acids. The germline V gene has CDR1 SNHLY and CDR2 FYNNEI. Trimming took 8 bases from V and 4 from J, leaving 18 bases between them. The CDR3 DNA sequence: TGTGCCAGCGATTATGAGCGGGCGAGTTACAATGAGCAGTTCTTC. This codes for CASDYERASYNEQFF.

This clonotype was counted ten times or more. This sequence joins TRBV2 and TRBJ2-2; the match to TRBD1 covers 8 bases. The CDR3 length is 15 residues. Trimming removed 1 base from V and 4 bases from J; junction bases left unmatched: 2. Germline lookup yields CDR1 SNHLY and CDR2 FYNNEI. CDR3 DNA sequence: TGTGCCAGCAGTGAAGTTCAGGGGGCCACCGGGGAGCTGTTTTTT. It yields the protein CASSEVQGATGELFF. The full variable domain, rest sourced from reference TRBV2 and TRBJ2-2, is EPEVTQTPSHQVTQMGQEVILRCVPISNHLYFYWYRQILGQKVEFLVSFYNNEISEKSEIFDDQFSVERPDGSNFTLKIRSTKLEDSAMYFCASSEVQGATGELFFGEGSRLTVL.

V and J are TRBV14 and TRBJ2-1, with 7 bases that match TRBD1. Germline lookup yields CDR1 SGHDN and CDR2 FVKESK. This CDR3 is 17 amino acids long. V trimming: 7 bases; J trimming: 3 bases; junction bases outside the gene matches: 15. The DNA for the CDR3 is TGTGCCAGCACCGGACGGCCGGGACAGACGAACTACAATGAGCAGTTCTTC. It yields the protein CASTGRPGQTNYNEQFF.

This clonotype has at least ten counts. This chain joins TRBV6-2 or TRBV6-3 and TRBJ2-1; 10 bases fit TRBD2. J lost 0 bases, V lost 1 base, and 6 bases had no gene match. Germline CDR1 reads MNHEY; CDR2 reads SVGEGT. The CDR3 is 18 residues long. CDR3 protein: CASSYWVERGGSYNEQFF. DNA for the CDR3: TGTGCCAGCAGTTACTGGGTTGAGCGGGGGGGCTCCTACAATGAGCAGTTCTTC.

This chain uses TRBV7-2 with TRBJ2-3; D not resolved. V was pared by 0 bases and J by 6 bases, with 7 bases between. Germline CDR1 is SGHTA and CDR2 is FQGNSA. The CDR3 runs 13 residues. CDR3 amino acids: CASSLAGGDTQYF. CDR3 coding DNA: TGTGCCAGCAGCTTAGCGGGTGGGGATACGCAGTATTTT.

The chain combines TRBV9 with TRBJ1-2, with D possibly TRBD1 on 6 matching bases. The CDR3 extends over 14 amino acids. The V and J ends lost 0 bases and 7 bases respectively, with 13 bases between them. Germline V gene sequence: CDR1 SGDLS, CDR2 YYNGEE. The CDR3 DNA is TGTGCCAGCAGCGTAGATCTGGGGGCGGGTGGCTACACCTTC. This codes for CASSVDLGAGGYTF.

This clonotype has just a few counts. V is TRBV2 and J is TRBJ2-3; D ambiguous. CDR3 length equals 14 residues. Deletions cut 10 bases from V and 1 base from J, with 15 bases between. Germline V gives CDR1 SNHLY, CDR2 FYNNEI. CDR3 coding DNA: TGTGCCAACTCTGGGCCGCCCGGCACAGATACGCAGTATTTT. Encoded protein: CANSGPPGTDTQYF.

The V and J genes are TRBV12-3 or TRBV12-4 and TRBJ2-2; no definite D call. The CDR3 is 14 residues long. Trimming removed 5 bases at V and 7 bases at J, with 14 bases between. The CDR3 DNA reads as TGTGCCAGCAGTCCATTAATCAGTGGCGGGGAGCTGTTTTTT. Its protein product is CASSPLISGGELFF.

This clonotype was picked up a small number of times. V and J are TRBV10-2 and TRBJ1-3; D remains ambiguous. The CDR3 is made up of 16 amino acids. In germline, CDR1 is WSHSY, CDR2 SAAADI. Trimming took 0 bases from V and 4 from J, leaving 13 bases between them. The CDR3 region is CASSESPGSWGNTIYF. The CDR3 bases are TGCGCCAGCAGTGAGTCTCCGGGATCGTGGGGAAACACCATATATTTT.